The 21 T cell receptor beta chains reported below all come from one sample, sequenced in a study of T cell responses to AZD1222 COVID-19 vaccine. TCRdb's copy holds only in-frame clones and misses some; the assay was immunoSEQ multiplex PCR. Among about 160,000 clones, roughly 90% were seen once, and the ten largest hold roughly 4%. The material sequenced was peripheral blood, taken 28 days after the second AZD1222 dose. These receptor sequences come from an adult who received the AZD1222 COVID-19 vaccine.

This clone appeared once. The V call is TRBV5-1, the J call TRBJ1-2, with D possibly matching TRBD1 (5 bases). The CDR3 has 15 residues. In germline, CDR1 is SGHRS, CDR2 YFSETQ. V lost 1 base, J lost 5 bases, and 15 bases lay in between. Here the CDR3 reads CASSLIAGPQYGYTF. DNA of the CDR3: TGCGCCAGCAGCTTGATTGCGGGACCCCAATATGGCTACACCTTC. Complete variable domain (other parts from reference TRBV5-1 and TRBJ1-2): KAGVTQTPRYLIKTRGQQVTLSCSPISGHRSVSWYQQTPGQGLQFLFEYFSETQRNKGNFPGRFSGRQFSNSRSEMNVSTLELGDSALYLCASSLIAGPQYGYTFGSGTRLTVV.

The rearrangement links TRBV10-3 to TRBJ1-1, with D possibly matching TRBD1 (5 bases). Per the germline V gene, CDR1 is ENHRY and CDR2 is SYGVKD. Trimming cost V 5 bases and J 3 bases, with 13 bases left between them. The CDR3 extends over 14 amino acids. CDR3 bases: TGTGCCATCAGTTCCCGGGGAGGGGACACTGAAGCTTTCTTT. This encodes CAISSRGGDTEAFF.

The chain recombines TRBV7-2 with TRBJ2-7, with TRBD2 identical over 10 bases. Looked up from germline, CDR1 is SGHTA and CDR2 is FQGNSA. The length of the CDR3 is 12 residues. V was clipped by 8 bases and J by 4 bases; unmatched bases: 2. As DNA, the CDR3 is TGTGCCAGCGCTAGCGGGGGTTACGAGCAGTACTTC. Translated: CASASGGYEQYF.

The rearrangement uses TRBV6-5 and TRBJ1-6; D possibly corresponds to TRBD1 (6 bases). Trimming removed 2 bases from V and 7 bases from J, with 12 bases in between. Germline V CDR1 and CDR2: MNHEY, SVGAGI. The CDR3 runs 15 residues. The CDR3 reads CASSYQGRTNSPLHF. DNA for the CDR3: TGTGCCAGCAGTTACCAGGGGCGTACGAATTCACCCCTCCACTTT.

This clone was found once. The chain carries TRBV27 and TRBJ2-3; D is possibly TRBD2 (5 bases). Germline loops: CDR1 MNHEY, CDR2 SMNVEV (reference sequence). The CDR3 length is 15 residues. Trimming took off 8 bases at V and 0 bases at J, with 15 bases between the two ends. DNA of the CDR3: TGTGCCAGCGCTCTAGCTGCGGGTAGCACAGATACGCAGTATTTT. Its protein product is CASALAAGSTDTQYF.

The J gene is TRBJ1-1, the V gene TRBV5-1, with unresolved D. Germline loops: CDR1 SGHRS, CDR2 YFSETQ. This CDR3 has 14 amino acids. Deletions cut 5 bases from V and 4 bases from J, with 15 bases between. The CDR3 sequence: CASRWAGPTTEAFF. The CDR3 DNA sequence: TGCGCCAGCAGGTGGGCAGGACCCACCACTGAAGCTTTCTTT.

The genes are TRBV12-3 or TRBV12-4 and TRBJ1-2; the match to TRBD1 covers 8 bases. The CDR3 totals 12 residues. V lost 6 bases, J lost 6 bases, and 3 bases stayed unmatched. CDR3: CASSRQGNGYTF. CDR3 bases: TGTGCCAGCAGCCGACAGGGGAATGGCTACACCTTC.

The chain joins TRBV7-9 to TRBJ1-4; D perhaps matches TRBD1 (5 bases). With 6 bases removed from V and 6 bases from J, the gap between germline ends came to 11 bases. CDR1 SEHNR and CDR2 FQNEAQ come from the germline V gene (reference sequence). The CDR3 extends over 13 amino acids. The CDR3 nucleotides are TGTGCCAGCAGTCCAGGGAGGGATGAAAAACTGTTTTTT. Protein product: CASSPGRDEKLFF.

V gene TRBV5-6 combines with J gene TRBJ1-1; D is possibly TRBD1 (5 bases). The length of the CDR3 is 15 residues. V was cut by 2 bases and J by 1 base, with 12 bases left in between. CDR1 SGHDT and CDR2 YYEEEE come from the germline V gene. CDR3 sequence (DNA): TGTGCCAGCAGCTTCGGGGGTGGGAGGAACACTGAAGCTTTCTTT. It is translated as CASSFGGGRNTEAFF.

The J gene is TRBJ2-5, the V gene TRBV27; possible D gene TRBD1, 5 bases. V was pared by 2 bases and J by 5 bases, with 9 bases between. Germline V lookup: CDR1 MNHEY, CDR2 SMNVEV (reference sequence). The CDR3 runs 13 residues. The CDR3 DNA reads TGTGCCAGCAGTTTACAGGGCTGGGAGACCCAGTACTTC. This gives the protein CASSLQGWETQYF.

The V call is TRBV11-2, the J call TRBJ1-2; 7 bases match TRBD1. This CDR3 contains 15 residues. Looked up from germline, CDR1 is SGHAT and CDR2 is FQNNGV. Unmatched junction bases numbered 10, after V lost 5 bases and J lost 4 bases. Written as DNA, the CDR3 is TGTGCCAGCAGCCTTGGGACCGAGGGGGCCTATGGCTACACCTTC. Translation gives CASSLGTEGAYGYTF. The variable domain in full, completed from reference TRBV11-2 and TRBJ1-2, reads EAGVAQSPRYKIIEKRQSVAFWCNPISGHATLYWYQQILGQGPKLLIQFQNNGVVDDSQLPKDRFSAERLKGVDSTLKIQPAKLEDSAVYLCASSLGTEGAYGYTFGSGTRLTVV.

The chain joins TRBV6-5 to TRBJ1-2; a weak D match, TRBD1 (6 bases). Deletions cut 8 bases from V and 3 bases from J, with 19 bases between. The CDR3 is 15 residues long. Germline-derived CDR1 and CDR2 are MNHEY and SVGAGI. CDR3 residues: CASRRGGAYDYGYTF. DNA of the CDR3: TGTGCCAGCCGAAGGGGGGGGGCCTACGACTATGGCTACACCTTC.

This sequence joins TRBV7-2 and TRBJ1-1; D perhaps matches TRBD1 (5 bases). CDR3 size: 15 residues. The V end was cut by 0 bases, the J end by 5 bases, with 13 bases between. Germline CDR1 SGHTA, CDR2 FQGNSA. CDR3 residues: CASSLASGSRTEAFF. The CDR3 DNA follows: TGTGCCAGCAGCTTAGCGTCAGGGAGTAGAACTGAAGCTTTCTTT. Combining the CDR3 with reference TRBV7-2 and TRBJ1-1 gives the whole variable domain GAGVSQSPSNKVTEKGKDVELRCDPISGHTALYWYRQSLGQGLEFLIYFQGNSAPDKSGLPSDRFSAERTGGSVSTLTIQRTQQEDSAVYLCASSLASGSRTEAFFGQGTRLTVV.

This chain links TRBV5-8 with TRBJ2-6; D not certain. V was shortened by 1 base and J by 4 bases, with 9 bases between the two germline ends. CDR3 length equals 15 residues. Germline V CDR1 and CDR2: SGHTS, YDEGEE. CDR3 bases: TGTGCCAGCAGCTTGTTTATGACGGGGGCCAACGTCCTGACTTTC. Protein: CASSLFMTGANVLTF.

The chain has TRBV10-3 and TRBJ1-1; D remains ambiguous. The CDR3 is 14 amino acids. The V gene's germline CDR1 is ENHRY and CDR2 SYGVKD. V shed 0 bases and J shed 4 bases, with 9 bases lying between them. The CDR3 sequence is CAISESGWGTEAFF. The CDR3 nucleotides are TGTGCCATCAGTGAGTCTGGCTGGGGCACTGAAGCTTTCTTT.

This chain uses TRBV7-6 with TRBJ1-6, with D possibly TRBD1 on 5 matching bases. This CDR3 is built from 16 residues. The V and J ends lost 6 bases and 2 bases respectively, with 14 bases between them. Germline CDR1 and CDR2: SGHVS and FNYEAQ. The CDR3 spells CASSLGRGAYNSPLHF. Here the CDR3 DNA reads TGTGCCAGCAGTCTAGGGCGGGGCGCCTATAATTCACCCCTCCACTTT.

The gene calls are TRBV15 and TRBJ1-1; TRBD1 is a possible D gene (5 bases). Germline loops: CDR1 LNHNV, CDR2 YYDKDF (reference sequence). The CDR3 has 14 amino acids. Deletions cut 3 bases from V and 9 bases from J, with 17 bases between. DNA for the CDR3: TGTGCCACCAGCAGGGGGGGGTCCGGGTGGCAAGCTTTCTTT. Its translation: CATSRGGSGWQAFF.

The rearrangement links TRBV6-4 to TRBJ1-6; tentative D call: TRBD1 (5 bases). CDR1 MRHNA and CDR2 SNTAGT come from the germline V gene. V lost 6 bases, J lost 9 bases, and 15 bases lay in between. The CDR3 is made up of 14 amino acids. As DNA, the CDR3 is TGTGCCAGCAGACCCCAGGGCGGGGGTTCACCCCTCCACTTT. This gives the protein CASRPQGGGSPLHF.

The chain couples TRBV18 to TRBJ1-2, with unresolved D. Germline V gene lookup returns CDR1 KGHSH and CDR2 LQKENI. This CDR3 has 14 amino acids. Between the trimmed V and J ends, which lost 0 bases and 4 bases, there was a span of 9 bases. The CDR3 protein is CASSPPNYRYGYTF. The CDR3 nucleotides are TGTGCCAGCTCACCACCAAACTATCGCTATGGCTACACCTTC.

The chain uses TRBV6-5 and TRBJ1-2; maybe TRBD1 (6 bases). CDR3 length equals 14 residues. The V end lost 0 bases, the J end lost 8 bases, and 13 bases lay between the germline ends. From germline, CDR1 is MNHEY and CDR2 SVGAGI. Here the CDR3 DNA reads TGTGCCAGCAGTTACTCGGGGGGGGCGCAGGGCTACACCTTC. It codes for CASSYSGGAQGYTF.

The rearrangement links TRBV6-6 to TRBJ2-1; TRBD2 matches 7 bases. CDR3 size: 16 residues. With 2 bases clipped from V and 0 bases from J, the junction kept 4 bases outside the gene matches. Germline CDR1 reads MNHNY; CDR2 reads SVGAGI (reference sequence). CDR3 DNA sequence: TGTGCCAGCAGTTACGGCGGGGGTACCTCCTACAATGAGCAGTTCTTC. It is translated as CASSYGGGTSYNEQFF.